This entry describes one T cell receptor beta chain. The data stem from a study of cytomegalovirus exposure and HLA in healthy donors. Study overall: Earlier, 150 million to 200 million T cells were analyzed, and some 120 million unique TCR beta sequences were found among them.

The PCR made use of 60 Vbeta and 13 Jbeta primers. The table came from immunoSEQ multiplex PCR; TCRdb's copy has only in-frame clones and leaves some out. Of roughly 97,000 clones in the sample, 70% to 75% were seen once. This sequence was found in a man aged 35 to 55 in good health and CMV-seronegative. Sequences were obtained from PBMCs.

In DNA, the CDR3 is TGTGCCAGCAGTTTCTCACAGGGAACTAATGAAAAACTGTTTTTT. This codes for CASSFSQGTNEKLFF. The V call is TRBV6-5, the J call TRBJ1-4; D may be TRBD1 (6 bases). This CDR3 is 15 amino acids long. Deletions cut 4 bases from V and 1 base from J, with 10 bases between. Germline values: CDR1 MNHEY, CDR2 SVGAGI.